This entry describes one T cell receptor (beta chain). The CDR3 consists of 16 residues. Per germline, CDR1 SEHNR and CDR2 FQNEAQ (reference sequence). Trimming took off 2 bases at V and 2 bases at J, with 14 bases between the two ends. This specimen belongs to a study of cytotoxic CD8 clonotypes in ibrutinib-treated CLL. Targeted sequencing depth ranged from 1 in 200,000 to 1 in 1 million T cells. Libraries were prepared by immunoSEQ multiplex PCR; TCRdb keeps only in-frame clonotypes and omits some of them. Here the sample spans some 50,000 clones, 56% being singletons. The receptor's source is a human donor with chronic lymphocytic leukemia. V and J are TRBV7-9 and TRBJ2-3; D possibly uses TRBD1 or TRBD2 (6 bases each). The sequences come from PBMCs, collected after 24 months of ibrutinib treatment. The DNA for the CDR3 is TGTGCCAGCAGCTTAAGGGGGGTGCACATCACAGATACGCAGTATTTT. Protein sequence: CASSLRGVHITDTQYF.